This TCR beta chain was sequenced in a study of T cells after posttransplantation cyclophosphamide (TCRdb year 2016). Notes on the research overall: Using TRB sequencing, the study followed how the T cell repertoire reconstituted after myeloablative bone marrow transplantation in which posttransplantation cyclophosphamide served as GVHD prophylaxis. Samples from 30 to 40 PTCy-treated patients and 16 related bone marrow donors of those patients were subjected to antigen receptor sequencing. TRB sequencing was performed on blood from all 34 PTCy patients with 1-year posttransplant specimens. In 3 patients, TRB sequencing was also performed on up to roughly 3 more blood samples taken 2 to 5.2 years after transplant, and in 4 patients, pretransplant blood was also TRB-sequenced. Because TRA and TRB clonality correlated tightly in several samples, later TCR analyses were limited to TRB. Public TRB sequences were searched against a database of over 3,500 sequences associated with responses to pathogens, tumor antigens, self-antigens and alloantigens. The paper as a whole reports these results and caveats: The TRB repertoires of T cells infiltrating skin or the GI tract showed only limited overlap with the TRB repertoires found in blood. Donor-recipient similarity was low at 1-2 months but increased during the first year, and donor CD8+ memory clones often dominated later blood repertoires. Across over 40 patients, TRB clonality was highly associated with recipient CMV seropositivity and CMV reactivation, and diversity in PTCy patients was similar to diversity in CNI/methotrexate controls.

Related bone marrow donors provided peripheral blood samples on the day of marrow donation. Peripheral blood and bone marrow mononuclear cells were isolated by Ficoll-Hypaque density centrifugation and cryopreserved. On this clone itself: No antigen is known for it. No base qualities exist here, and no much larger clone lies one base off it.

Genomic DNA was the input for TRB sequencing, which was run either with the immunoSEQ assay at survey resolution or with the hsTCRB kit. As for the authors' bioinformatics: The immunoSEQ software was used for initial read processing, and the LymphoSeq R package was used for repertoire analyses. Clonality was computed as 1 minus normalized Shannon entropy; Gini coefficient was also calculated for each TRB dataset. To infer phenotypes in unsorted samples, TRB sequences from sorted subsets of the recipient or donor were mapped onto the unsorted samples of the same recipient. TCRdb's version of the immuneACCESS table is confined to in-frame rearrangements and falls short of the full clone set. An unresolved V gene accounts for under half of the shortfall where checked; the remainder is of unknown origin. That table furnishes V, J and clone size, whereas the DNA furnished D and trimming. The sample data list approximately 47,000 clones, and almost 95% of these were observed just once. Less than 3.5% of the sample belongs to the ten largest clones.

The source is a woman in her forties or fifties in good health and a related stem cell transplant donor. The sample comprised PBMCs.

In nucleotide form, the sequence is TGTGCCAGCAGCTTAGCGGGAGCGAACACTGAAGCTTTCTTT. The translation is CASSLAGANTEAFF. The rearranged chain carries TRBV7-2 and TRBJ1-1; the D gene lacks a confident call. In the germline V gene, CDR1 corresponds to SGHTA and CDR2 to FQGNSA. The CDR3 contains 14 residues, cysteine and phenylalanine counted. Just the 42-base CDR3 DNA is kept, in frame starting at base 1. The V and J ends are trimmed by 0 bases and 1 base, leaving 6 bases between them.